This T cell receptor beta chain was recovered during a study of blood T cell repertoires in COVID-19. Data came from immunoSEQ multiplex PCR; TCRdb stores just in-frame clones and leaves some out. The sample has under 300,000 clones; approximately 83% are singletons. The sequence derives from a human donor in a cohort sampled during active COVID-19. Sequencing input: peripheral blood.

The CDR3 loop reads CSASPGGGSYEQYF. As DNA, the CDR3 is TGCAGTGCGAGTCCTGGCGGGGGCTCCTACGAGCAGTACTTC. The V gene is TRBV20-1, the J gene TRBJ2-7, with 7 bases lining up with TRBD2. The germline CDR1 and CDR2 sequences are DFQATT and SNEGSKA (reference sequence). The CDR3 consists of 14 residues. Trimming at V came to 6 bases and at J to 0 bases, leaving 8 bases not matched to a gene.